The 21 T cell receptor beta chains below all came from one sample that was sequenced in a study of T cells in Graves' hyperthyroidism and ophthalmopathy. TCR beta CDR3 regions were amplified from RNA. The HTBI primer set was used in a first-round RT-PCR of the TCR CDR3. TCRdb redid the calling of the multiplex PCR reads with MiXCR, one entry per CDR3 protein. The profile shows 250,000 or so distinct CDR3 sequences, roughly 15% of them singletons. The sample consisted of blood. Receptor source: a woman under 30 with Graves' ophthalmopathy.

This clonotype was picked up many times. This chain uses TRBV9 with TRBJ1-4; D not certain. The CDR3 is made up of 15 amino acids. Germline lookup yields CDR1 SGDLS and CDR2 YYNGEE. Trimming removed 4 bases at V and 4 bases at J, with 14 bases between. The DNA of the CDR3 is TGTGCCAGCAGCCCGGGGAACAGAGTTAATGAAAAACTGTTTTTT. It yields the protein CASSPGNRVNEKLFF.

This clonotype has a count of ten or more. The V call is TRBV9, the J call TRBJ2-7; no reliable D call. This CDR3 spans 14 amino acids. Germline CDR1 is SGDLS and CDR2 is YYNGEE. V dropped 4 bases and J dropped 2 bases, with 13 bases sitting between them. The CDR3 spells CASSPYDVAYEQYF. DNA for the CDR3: TGTGCCAGCAGCCCTTACGACGTAGCCTACGAGCAGTACTTC.

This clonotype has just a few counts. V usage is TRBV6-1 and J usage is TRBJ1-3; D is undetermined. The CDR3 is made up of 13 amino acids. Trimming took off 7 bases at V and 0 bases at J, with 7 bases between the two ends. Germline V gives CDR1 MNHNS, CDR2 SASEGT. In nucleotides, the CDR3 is TGTGCCAGCATTAGCCGCTCTGGAAACACCATATATTTT. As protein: CASISRSGNTIYF.

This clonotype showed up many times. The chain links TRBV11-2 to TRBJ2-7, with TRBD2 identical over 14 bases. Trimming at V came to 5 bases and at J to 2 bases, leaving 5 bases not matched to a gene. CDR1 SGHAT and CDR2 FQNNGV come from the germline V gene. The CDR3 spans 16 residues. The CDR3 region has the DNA TGTGCCAGCAGCGCGGGACTAGCGGGGGCTGCCTACGAGCAGTACTTC. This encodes CASSAGLAGAAYEQYF. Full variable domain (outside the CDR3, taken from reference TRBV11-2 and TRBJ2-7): EAGVAQSPRYKIIEKRQSVAFWCNPISGHATLYWYQQILGQGPKLLIQFQNNGVVDDSQLPKDRFSAERLKGVDSTLKIQPAKLEDSAVYLCASSAGLAGAAYEQYFGPGTRLTVT.

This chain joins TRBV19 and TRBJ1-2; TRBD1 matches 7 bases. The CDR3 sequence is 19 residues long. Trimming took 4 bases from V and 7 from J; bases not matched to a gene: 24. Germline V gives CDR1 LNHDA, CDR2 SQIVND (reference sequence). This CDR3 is CASSNGLVRTGARQGGYTF. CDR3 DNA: TGTGCCAGTAGTAACGGTTTGGTCCGCACAGGGGCACGTCAGGGTGGCTACACCTTC.

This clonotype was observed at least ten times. The CDR3 reads CASSARTSGQETQYF. Written as DNA, the CDR3 is TGTGCCAGCAGCGCCCGGACTAGCGGACAAGAGACCCAGTACTTC. The V call is TRBV11-2, the J call TRBJ2-5, with TRBD2 matching 10 bases. Losses at the gene ends were 5 bases for V and 2 bases for J; bases not matched to a gene: 5. Per the germline V gene, CDR1 is SGHAT and CDR2 is FQNNGV. The CDR3 consists of 15 residues.

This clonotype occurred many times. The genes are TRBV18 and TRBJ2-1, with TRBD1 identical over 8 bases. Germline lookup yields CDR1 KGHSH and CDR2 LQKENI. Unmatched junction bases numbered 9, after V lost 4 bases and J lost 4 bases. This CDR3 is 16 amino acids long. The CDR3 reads CASSLRTGLGYNEQFF. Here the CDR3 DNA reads TGTGCCAGCTCACTTCGGACAGGGTTGGGATACAATGAGCAGTTCTTC. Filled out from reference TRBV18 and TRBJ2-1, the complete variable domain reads NAGVMQNPRHLVRRRGQEARLRCSPMKGHSHVYWYRQLPEEGLKFMVYLQKENIIDESGMPKERFSAEFPKEGPSILRIQQVVRGDSAAYFCASSLRTGLGYNEQFFGPGTRLTVL.

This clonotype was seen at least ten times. Written as DNA, the CDR3 is TGTGCCAGCAGCGTAGAGACAGGGGGTCTCCCTGAAGCTTTCTTT. Amino acid sequence: CASSVETGGLPEAFF. The rearrangement links TRBV9 to TRBJ1-1, with 9 bases lining up with TRBD1. Germline assignment: CDR1 SGDLS and CDR2 YYNGEE. V was clipped by 0 bases and J by 6 bases; unmatched bases: 6. This CDR3 is 15 amino acids long.

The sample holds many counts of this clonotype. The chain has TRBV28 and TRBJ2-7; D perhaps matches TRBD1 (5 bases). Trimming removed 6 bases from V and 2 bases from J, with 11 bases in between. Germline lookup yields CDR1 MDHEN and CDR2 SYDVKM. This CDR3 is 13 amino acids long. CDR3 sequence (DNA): TGTGCCAGCAGCCAAACGACAGCCTACGAGCAGTACTTC. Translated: CASSQTTAYEQYF.

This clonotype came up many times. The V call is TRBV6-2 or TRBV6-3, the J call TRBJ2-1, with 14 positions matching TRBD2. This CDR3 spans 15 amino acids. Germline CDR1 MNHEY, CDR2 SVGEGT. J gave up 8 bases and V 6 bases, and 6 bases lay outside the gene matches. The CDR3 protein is CASSHGTSGRHEQFF. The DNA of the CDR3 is TGTGCCAGCAGCCATGGGACTAGCGGGAGACATGAGCAGTTCTTC.

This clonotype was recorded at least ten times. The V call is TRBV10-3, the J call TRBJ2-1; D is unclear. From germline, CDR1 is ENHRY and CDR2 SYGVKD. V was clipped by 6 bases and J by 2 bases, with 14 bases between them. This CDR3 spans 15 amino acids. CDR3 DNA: TGTGCCATCAGCCGAGAGACAATCACCTACAATGAGCAGTTCTTC. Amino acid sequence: CAISRETITYNEQFF.

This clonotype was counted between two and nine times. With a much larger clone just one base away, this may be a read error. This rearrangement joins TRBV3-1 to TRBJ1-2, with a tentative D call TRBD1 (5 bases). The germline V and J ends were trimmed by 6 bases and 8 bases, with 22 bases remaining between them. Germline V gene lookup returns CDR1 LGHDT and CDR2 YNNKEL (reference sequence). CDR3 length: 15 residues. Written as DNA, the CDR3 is TGTGCCAGCAGACCGGGACCCCTCGTGCCCGGCGGCTACACCTTC. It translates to CASRPGPLVPGGYTF.

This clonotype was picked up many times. The CDR3, as DNA: TGTGCCAGCAGCTTAGTTACAGGGGACCTAAATGAGCAGTTCTTC. Its protein product is CASSLVTGDLNEQFF. The gene calls are TRBV11-2 and TRBJ2-1, with 7 bases fitting TRBD1. CDR1 and CDR2 from the germline V gene are SGHAT and FQNNGV. J lost 7 bases, V lost 1 base, and 7 bases had no gene match. There are 15 residues in the CDR3.

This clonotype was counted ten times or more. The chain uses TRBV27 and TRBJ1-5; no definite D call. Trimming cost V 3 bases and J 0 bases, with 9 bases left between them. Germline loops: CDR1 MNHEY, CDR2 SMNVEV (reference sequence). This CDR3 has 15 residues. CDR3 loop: CASSLSGYSNQPQHF. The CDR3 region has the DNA TGTGCCAGCAGTTTGTCAGGCTATAGCAATCAGCCCCAGCATTTT.

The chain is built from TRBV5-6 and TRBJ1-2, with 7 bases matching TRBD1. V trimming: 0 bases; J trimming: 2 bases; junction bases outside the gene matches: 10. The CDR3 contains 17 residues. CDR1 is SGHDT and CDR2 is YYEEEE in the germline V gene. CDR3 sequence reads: CASSLARFSGGNYGYTF. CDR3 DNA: TGTGCCAGCAGCTTGGCCCGTTTTTCAGGGGGGAACTATGGCTACACCTTC.

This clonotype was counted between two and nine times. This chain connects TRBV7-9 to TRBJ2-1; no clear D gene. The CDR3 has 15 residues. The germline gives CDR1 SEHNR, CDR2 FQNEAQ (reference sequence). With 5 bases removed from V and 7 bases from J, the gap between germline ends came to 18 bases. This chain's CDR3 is CASSPRRLSLNEQFF. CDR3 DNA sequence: TGTGCCAGCAGCCCTCGTCGGTTGAGTTTAAATGAGCAGTTCTTC.

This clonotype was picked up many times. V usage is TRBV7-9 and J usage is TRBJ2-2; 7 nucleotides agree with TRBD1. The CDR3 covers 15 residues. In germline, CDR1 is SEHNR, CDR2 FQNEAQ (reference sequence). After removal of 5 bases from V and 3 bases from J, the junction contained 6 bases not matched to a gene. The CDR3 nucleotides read TGTGCCAGCAGCCCCCCCGGGACAGACACCGGGGAGCTGTTTTTT. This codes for CASSPPGTDTGELFF.

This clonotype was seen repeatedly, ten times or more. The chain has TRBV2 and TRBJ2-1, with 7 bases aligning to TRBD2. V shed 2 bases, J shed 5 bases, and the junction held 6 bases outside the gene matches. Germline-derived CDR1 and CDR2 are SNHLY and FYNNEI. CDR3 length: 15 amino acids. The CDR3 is CASSESPGGDNEQFF. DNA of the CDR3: TGTGCCAGCAGTGAAAGTCCTGGGGGGGACAATGAGCAGTTCTTC.

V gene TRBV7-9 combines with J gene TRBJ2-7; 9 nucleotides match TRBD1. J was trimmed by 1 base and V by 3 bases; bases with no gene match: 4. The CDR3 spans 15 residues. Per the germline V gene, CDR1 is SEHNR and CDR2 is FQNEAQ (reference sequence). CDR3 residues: CASSFPGTGSYEQYF. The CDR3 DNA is TGTGCCAGCAGCTTTCCCGGGACAGGGTCCTACGAGCAGTACTTC.

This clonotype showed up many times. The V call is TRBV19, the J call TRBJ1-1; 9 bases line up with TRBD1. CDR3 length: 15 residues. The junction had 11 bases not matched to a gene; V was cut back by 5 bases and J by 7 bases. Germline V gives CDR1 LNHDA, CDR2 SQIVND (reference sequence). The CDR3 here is CASSFRPGQGVEAFF. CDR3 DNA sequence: TGTGCCAGTAGTTTCCGTCCGGGACAGGGAGTTGAAGCTTTCTTT. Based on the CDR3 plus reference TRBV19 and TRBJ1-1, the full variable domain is DGGITQSPKYLFRKEGQNVTLSCEQNLNHDAMYWYRQDPGQGLRLIYYSQIVNDFQKGDIAEGYSVSREKKESFPLTVTSAQKNPTAFYLCASSFRPGQGVEAFFGQGTRLTVV.

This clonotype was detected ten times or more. The CDR3 DNA follows: TGTGCCAGCAGCCGGGAAGGTATGCAAATGAGGACTGAAGCTTTCTTT. Translation gives CASSREGMQMRTEAFF. The chain uses TRBV3-1 and TRBJ1-1, with D unclear. Trimming took off 4 bases at V and 5 bases at J, with 20 bases between the two ends. CDR1 is LGHDT and CDR2 is YNNKEL in the germline V gene (reference sequence). This CDR3 spans 16 amino acids.